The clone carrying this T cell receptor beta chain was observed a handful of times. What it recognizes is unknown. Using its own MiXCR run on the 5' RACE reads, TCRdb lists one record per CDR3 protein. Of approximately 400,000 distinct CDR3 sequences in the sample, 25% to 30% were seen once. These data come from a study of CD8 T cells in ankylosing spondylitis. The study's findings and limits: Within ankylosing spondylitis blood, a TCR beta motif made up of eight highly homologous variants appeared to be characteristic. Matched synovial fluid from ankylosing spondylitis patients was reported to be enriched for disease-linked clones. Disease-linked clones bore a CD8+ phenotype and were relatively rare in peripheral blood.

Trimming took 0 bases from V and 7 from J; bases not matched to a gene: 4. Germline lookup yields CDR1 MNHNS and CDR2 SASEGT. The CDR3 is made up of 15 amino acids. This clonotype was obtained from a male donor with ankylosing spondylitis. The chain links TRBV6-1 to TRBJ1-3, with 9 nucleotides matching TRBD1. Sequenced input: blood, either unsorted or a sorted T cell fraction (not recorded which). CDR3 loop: CASSEARDRVNTIYF. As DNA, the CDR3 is TGTGCCAGCAGTGAAGCCCGGGACAGGGTGAACACCATATATTTT.